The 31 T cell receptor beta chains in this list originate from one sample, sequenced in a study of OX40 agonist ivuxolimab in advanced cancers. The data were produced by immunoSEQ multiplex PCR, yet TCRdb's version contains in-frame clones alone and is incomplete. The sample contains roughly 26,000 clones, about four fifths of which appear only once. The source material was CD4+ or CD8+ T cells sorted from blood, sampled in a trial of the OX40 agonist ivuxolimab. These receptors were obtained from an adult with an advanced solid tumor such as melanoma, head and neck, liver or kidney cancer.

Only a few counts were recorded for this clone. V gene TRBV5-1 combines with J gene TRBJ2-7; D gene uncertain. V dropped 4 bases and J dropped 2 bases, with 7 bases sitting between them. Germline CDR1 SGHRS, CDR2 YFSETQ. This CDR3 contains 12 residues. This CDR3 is CASSPSTYEQYF. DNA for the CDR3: TGCGCCAGCAGCCCGAGCACCTACGAGCAGTACTTC.

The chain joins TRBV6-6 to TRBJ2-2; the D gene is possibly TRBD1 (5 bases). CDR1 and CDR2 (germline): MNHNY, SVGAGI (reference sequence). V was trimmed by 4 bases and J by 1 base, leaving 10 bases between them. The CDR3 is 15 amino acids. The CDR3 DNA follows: TGTGCCAGCAGTTGGGGCCGACAGAACACCGGGGAGCTGTTTTTT. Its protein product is CASSWGRQNTGELFF.

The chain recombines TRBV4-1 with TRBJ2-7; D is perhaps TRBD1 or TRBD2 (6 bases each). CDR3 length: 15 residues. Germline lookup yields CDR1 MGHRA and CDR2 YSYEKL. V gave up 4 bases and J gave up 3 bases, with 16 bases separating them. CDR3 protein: CASSLPLGGGYEQYF. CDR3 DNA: TGCGCCAGCAGCCTACCCCTTGGAGGGGGCTACGAGCAGTACTTC.

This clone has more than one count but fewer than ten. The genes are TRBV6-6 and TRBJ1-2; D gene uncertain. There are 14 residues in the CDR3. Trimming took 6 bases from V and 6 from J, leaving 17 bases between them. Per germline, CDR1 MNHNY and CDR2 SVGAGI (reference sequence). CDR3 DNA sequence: TGTGCCAGCAGCCCCTCAGGAAGGGCAAATGGCTACACCTTC. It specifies CASSPSGRANGYTF.

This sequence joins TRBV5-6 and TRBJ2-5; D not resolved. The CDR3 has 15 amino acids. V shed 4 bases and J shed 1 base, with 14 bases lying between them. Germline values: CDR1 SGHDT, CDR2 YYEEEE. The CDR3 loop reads CASSPDIPTQETQYF. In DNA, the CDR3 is TGTGCCAGCAGCCCCGATATACCAACCCAAGAGACCCAGTACTTC.

The CDR3 DNA sequence: TGTGCCAGCAGCTCTCCCCCCCCCAGTTTCGCAGATACGCAGTATTTT. Translation gives CASSSPPPSFADTQYF. The chain employs TRBV7-9 and TRBJ2-3; no firm D call. Trimming removed 4 bases at V and 4 bases at J, with 18 bases between. CDR3 length: 16 amino acids. Germline CDR1 is SEHNR and CDR2 is FQNEAQ (reference sequence).

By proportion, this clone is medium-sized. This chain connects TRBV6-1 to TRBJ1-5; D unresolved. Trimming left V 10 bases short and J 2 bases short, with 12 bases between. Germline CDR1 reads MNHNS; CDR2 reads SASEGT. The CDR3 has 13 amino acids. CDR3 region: CATVRGGNQPQHF. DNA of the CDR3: TGTGCCACCGTCCGCGGGGGCAATCAGCCCCAGCATTTT.

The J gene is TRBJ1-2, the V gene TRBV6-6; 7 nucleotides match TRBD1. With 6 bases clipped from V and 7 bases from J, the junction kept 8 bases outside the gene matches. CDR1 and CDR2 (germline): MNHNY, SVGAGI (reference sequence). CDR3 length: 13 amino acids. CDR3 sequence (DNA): TGTGCCAGCAGACTCGACAGGGACGGTGGCTACACCTTC. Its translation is CASRLDRDGGYTF.

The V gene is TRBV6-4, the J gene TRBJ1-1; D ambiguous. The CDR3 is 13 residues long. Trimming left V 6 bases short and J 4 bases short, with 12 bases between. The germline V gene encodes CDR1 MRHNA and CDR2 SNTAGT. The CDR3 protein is CASRGGPGTEAFF. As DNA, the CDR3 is TGTGCCAGCAGGGGAGGGCCGGGCACTGAAGCTTTCTTT.

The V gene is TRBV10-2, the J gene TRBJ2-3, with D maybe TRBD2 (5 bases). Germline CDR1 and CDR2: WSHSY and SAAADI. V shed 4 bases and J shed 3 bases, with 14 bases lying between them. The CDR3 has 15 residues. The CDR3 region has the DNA TGCGCCAGCAGTGGGAAAGGGAGAAGGACAGATACGCAGTATTTT. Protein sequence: CASSGKGRRTDTQYF.

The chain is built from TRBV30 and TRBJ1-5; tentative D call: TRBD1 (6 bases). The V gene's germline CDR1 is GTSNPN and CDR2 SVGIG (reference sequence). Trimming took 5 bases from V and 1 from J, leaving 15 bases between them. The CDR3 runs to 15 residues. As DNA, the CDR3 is TGTGCCTGGGCCGGCGGGGGCTTAAGCAATCAGCCCCAGCATTTT. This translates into CAWAGGGLSNQPQHF.

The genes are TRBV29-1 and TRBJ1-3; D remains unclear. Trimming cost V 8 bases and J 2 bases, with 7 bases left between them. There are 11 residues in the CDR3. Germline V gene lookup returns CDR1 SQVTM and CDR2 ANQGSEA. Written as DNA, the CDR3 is TGCAGCACCTCCGCTGGAAACACCATATATTTT. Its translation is CSTSAGNTIYF. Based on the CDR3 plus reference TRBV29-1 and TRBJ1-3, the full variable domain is SAVISQKPSRDICQRGTSLTIQCQVDSQVTMMFWYRQQPGQSLTLIATANQGSEATYESGFVIDKFPISRPNLTFSTLTVSNMSPEDSSIYLCSTSAGNTIYFGEGSWLTVV.

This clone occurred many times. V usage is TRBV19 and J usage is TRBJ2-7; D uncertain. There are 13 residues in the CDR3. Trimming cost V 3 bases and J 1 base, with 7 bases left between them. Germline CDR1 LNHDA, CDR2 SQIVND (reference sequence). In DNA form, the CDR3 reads TGTGCCAGTAGTATTGTGTTTTCCTACGAGCAGTACTTC. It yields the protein CASSIVFSYEQYF. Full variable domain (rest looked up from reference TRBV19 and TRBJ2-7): DGGITQSPKYLFRKEGQNVTLSCEQNLNHDAMYWYRQDPGQGLRLIYYSQIVNDFQKGDIAEGYSVSREKKESFPLTVTSAQKNPTAFYLCASSIVFSYEQYFGPGTRLTVT.

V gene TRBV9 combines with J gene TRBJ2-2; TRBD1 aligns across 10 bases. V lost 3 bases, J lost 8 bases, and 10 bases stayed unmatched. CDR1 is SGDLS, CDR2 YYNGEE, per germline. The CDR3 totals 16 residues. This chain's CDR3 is CASSERDRGVTGELFF. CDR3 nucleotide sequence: TGTGCCAGCAGCGAACGGGACAGGGGTGTCACTGGGGAGCTGTTTTTT.

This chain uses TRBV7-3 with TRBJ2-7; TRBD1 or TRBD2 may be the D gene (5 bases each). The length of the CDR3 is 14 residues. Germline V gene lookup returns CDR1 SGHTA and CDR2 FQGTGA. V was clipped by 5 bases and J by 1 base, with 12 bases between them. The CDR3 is CASSPGTSSYEQYF. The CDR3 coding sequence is TGTGCCAGCAGCCCCGGGACGTCTTCCTACGAGCAGTACTTC.

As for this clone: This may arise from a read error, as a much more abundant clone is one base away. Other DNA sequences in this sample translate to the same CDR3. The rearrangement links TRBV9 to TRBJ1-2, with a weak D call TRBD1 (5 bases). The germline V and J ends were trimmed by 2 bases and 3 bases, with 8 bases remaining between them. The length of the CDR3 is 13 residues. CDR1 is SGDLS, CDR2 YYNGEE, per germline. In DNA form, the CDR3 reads TGTGCCAGCAGCGTGGGGGGAGACTATGGCTACACCTTC. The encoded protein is CASSVGGDYGYTF.

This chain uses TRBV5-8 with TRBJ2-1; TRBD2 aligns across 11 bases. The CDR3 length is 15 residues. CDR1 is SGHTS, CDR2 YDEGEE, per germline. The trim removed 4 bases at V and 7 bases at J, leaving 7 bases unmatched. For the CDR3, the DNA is TGTGCCAGCAGCCCTCTAGCGGGGGGTAGGAATGAGCAGTTCTTC. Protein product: CASSPLAGGRNEQFF.

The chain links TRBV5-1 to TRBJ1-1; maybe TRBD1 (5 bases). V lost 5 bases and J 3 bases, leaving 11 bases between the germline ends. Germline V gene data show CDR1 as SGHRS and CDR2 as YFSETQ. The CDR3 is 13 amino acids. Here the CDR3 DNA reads TGCGCCAGCAGTTATGGGGGTTACACTGAAGCTTTCTTT. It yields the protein CASSYGGYTEAFF.

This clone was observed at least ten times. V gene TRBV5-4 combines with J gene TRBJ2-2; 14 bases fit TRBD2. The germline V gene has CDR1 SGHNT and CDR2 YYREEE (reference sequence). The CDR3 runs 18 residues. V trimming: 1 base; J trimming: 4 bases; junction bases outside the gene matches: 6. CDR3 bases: TGTGCCAGCAGCTTGAGGACTAGCGGGGGGTTGGGCACCGGGGAGCTGTTTTTT. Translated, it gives CASSLRTSGGLGTGELFF.

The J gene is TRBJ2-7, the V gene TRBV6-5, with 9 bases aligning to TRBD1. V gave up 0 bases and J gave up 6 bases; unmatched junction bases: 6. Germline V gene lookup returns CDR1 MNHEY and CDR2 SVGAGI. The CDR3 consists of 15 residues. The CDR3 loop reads CASSYSNTGGSEQYF. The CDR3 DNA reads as TGTGCCAGCAGTTACTCGAACACAGGGGGCTCCGAGCAGTACTTC.

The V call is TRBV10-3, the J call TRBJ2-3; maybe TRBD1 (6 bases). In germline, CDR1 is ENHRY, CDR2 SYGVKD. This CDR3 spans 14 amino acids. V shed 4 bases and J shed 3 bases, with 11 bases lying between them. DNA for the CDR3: TGTGCCATCAGTGGTCTCGACAGGACAGATACGCAGTATTTT. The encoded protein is CAISGLDRTDTQYF.

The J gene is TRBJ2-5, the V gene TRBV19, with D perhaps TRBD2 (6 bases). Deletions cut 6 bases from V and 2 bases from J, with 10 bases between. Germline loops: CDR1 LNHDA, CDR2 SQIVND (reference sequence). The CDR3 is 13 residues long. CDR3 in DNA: TGTGCCAGTAGGGAACTAGCACAAGAGACCCAGTACTTC. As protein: CASRELAQETQYF.

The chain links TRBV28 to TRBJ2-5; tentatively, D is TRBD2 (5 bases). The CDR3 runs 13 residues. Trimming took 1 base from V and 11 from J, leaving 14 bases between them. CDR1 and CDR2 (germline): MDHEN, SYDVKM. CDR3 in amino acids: CASSLSGRWEQYF. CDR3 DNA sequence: TGTGCCAGCAGTTTATCTGGCCGCTGGGAGCAGTACTTC.

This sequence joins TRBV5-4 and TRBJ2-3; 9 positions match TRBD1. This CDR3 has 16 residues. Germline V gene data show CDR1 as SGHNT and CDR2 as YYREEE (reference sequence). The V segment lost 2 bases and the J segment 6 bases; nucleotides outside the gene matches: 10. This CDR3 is CASSLPPGGTGDTQYF. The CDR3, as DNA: TGTGCCAGCAGCTTACCCCCCGGAGGGACAGGGGATACGCAGTATTTT.

The chain's CDR3 is CASSHPESGTYEQYF. The CDR3, as DNA: TGTGCCAGCAGCCACCCGGAGAGCGGGACCTACGAGCAGTACTTC. V and J are TRBV7-3 and TRBJ2-7; 7 nucleotides align to TRBD2. J was trimmed by 2 bases and V by 5 bases; bases with no gene match: 9. This CDR3 is 15 amino acids long. Germline V gives CDR1 SGHTA, CDR2 FQGTGA.

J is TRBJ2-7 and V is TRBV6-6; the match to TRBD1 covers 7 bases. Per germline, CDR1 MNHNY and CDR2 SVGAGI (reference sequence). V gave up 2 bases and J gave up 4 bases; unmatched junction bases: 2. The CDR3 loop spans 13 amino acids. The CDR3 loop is CASSYPTGYEQYF. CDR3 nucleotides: TGTGCCAGCAGTTACCCGACAGGGTACGAGCAGTACTTC.

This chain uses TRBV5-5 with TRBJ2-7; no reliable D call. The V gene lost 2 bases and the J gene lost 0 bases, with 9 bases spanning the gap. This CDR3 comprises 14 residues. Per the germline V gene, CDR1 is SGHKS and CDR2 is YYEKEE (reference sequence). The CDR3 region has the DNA TGTGCCAGCAGCTTAGAAGGGTTCTCCTACGAGCAGTACTTC. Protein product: CASSLEGFSYEQYF.

The CDR3 DNA reads TGTGCCAGCAGCCCCACTGGGGGGCGGGGAGCTAATTCACCCCTCCACTTT. Protein product: CASSPTGGRGANSPLHF. The genes are TRBV4-2 and TRBJ1-6; a possible D gene is TRBD1 (6 bases). Germline lookup yields CDR1 LGHNA and CDR2 YNFKEQ. This CDR3 is built from 17 residues. V dropped 4 bases and J dropped 6 bases, with 19 bases sitting between them.

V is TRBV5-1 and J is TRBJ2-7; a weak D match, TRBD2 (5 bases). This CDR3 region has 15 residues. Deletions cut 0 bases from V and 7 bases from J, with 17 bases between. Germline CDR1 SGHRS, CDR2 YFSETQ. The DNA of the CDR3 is TGCGCCAGCAGCTTGGGCGGGCTCCCCTTGTGGGAGCAGTACTTC. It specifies CASSLGGLPLWEQYF.

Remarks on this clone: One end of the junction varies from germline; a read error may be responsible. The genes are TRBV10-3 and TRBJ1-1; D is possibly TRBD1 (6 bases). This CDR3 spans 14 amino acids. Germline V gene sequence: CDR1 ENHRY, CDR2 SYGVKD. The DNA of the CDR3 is TGTGCCAGCAGTGACCGAGGGGGTGGGACTGAAGCTTTCTTT. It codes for CASSDRGGGTEAFF.

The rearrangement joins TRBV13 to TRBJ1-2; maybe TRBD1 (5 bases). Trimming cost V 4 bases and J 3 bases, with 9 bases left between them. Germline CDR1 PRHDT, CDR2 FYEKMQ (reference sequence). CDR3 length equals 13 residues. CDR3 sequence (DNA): TGTGCCAGCAGCTGGGGGGGTGACTATGGCTACACCTTC. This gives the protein CASSWGGDYGYTF.